This TCR beta chain was documented in a study of beta chain features in type 1 diabetes. It was via CD45RO/CCR7/CD25/CD127/CD95/CD27 that CD4+ naive, central memory, regulatory and stem cell-like memory cells were sorted. This CDR3 comprises 16 residues. CDR1 is SNHLY and CDR2 is FYNNEI in the germline V gene. V dropped 8 bases and J dropped 0; count of bases not matched to a gene: 11. The authors reverse transcribed all of the isolated RNA, so sequencing captured expressed TCRB transcripts. This table comes from immunoSEQ multiplex PCR, and its TCRdb copy is limited to in-frame clones, with some not included. The sample includes 150,000 or so clones, about 9.1% of them seen just once.

This chain joins TRBV2 and TRBJ2-3; 7 positions agree with TRBD2. Sequenced input: central memory CD4+ T cells from blood. This TCR derives from a woman between 18 and 29 years old in good health. This CDR3 reads CASLRFAGESTDTQYF. CDR3 bases: TGTGCCAGCCTACGTTTCGCGGGAGAGAGCACAGATACGCAGTATTTT.